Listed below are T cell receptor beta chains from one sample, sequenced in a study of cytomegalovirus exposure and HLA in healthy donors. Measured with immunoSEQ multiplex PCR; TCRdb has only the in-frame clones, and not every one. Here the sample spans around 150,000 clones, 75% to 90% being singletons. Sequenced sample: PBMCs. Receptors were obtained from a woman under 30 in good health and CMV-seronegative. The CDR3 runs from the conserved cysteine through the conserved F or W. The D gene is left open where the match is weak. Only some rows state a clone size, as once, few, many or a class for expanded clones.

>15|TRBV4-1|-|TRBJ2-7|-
CASSQEGAPVYEQYF
TGCGCCAGCAGCCAAGAGGGGGCCCCGGTTTACGAGCAGTACTTC
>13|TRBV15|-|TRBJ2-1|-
CATSRAGYDEQFF
TGTGCCACCAGCAGAGCAGGGTACGATGAGCAGTTCTTC
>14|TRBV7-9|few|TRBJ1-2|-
CASIPGEGAYGYTF
TGTGCCAGCATCCCTGGGGAAGGGGCCTATGGCTACACCTTC
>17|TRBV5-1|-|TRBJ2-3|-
CASSSSRGAASTDTQYF
TGCGCCAGCAGCTCGAGTCGGGGGGCGGCCAGCACAGATACGCAGTATTTT
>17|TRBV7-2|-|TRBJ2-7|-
CASSYRTASTVSYEQYF
TGTGCCAGCAGCTATAGGACAGCCTCAACAGTCTCCTACGAGCAGTACTTC
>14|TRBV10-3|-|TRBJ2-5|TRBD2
CAISVGGFQETQYF
TGTGCCATCAGTGTCGGGGGGTTTCAAGAGACCCAGTACTTC
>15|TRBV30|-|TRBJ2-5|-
CAWTIPGTYQETQYF
TGTGCCTGGACAATACCCGGGACATACCAAGAGACCCAGTACTTC
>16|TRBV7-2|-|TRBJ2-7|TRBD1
CASSLADRGSSYEQYF
TGTGCCAGCAGCTTAGCTGACAGGGGTTCCTCCTACGAGCAGTACTTC
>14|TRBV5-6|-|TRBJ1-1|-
CASSHSVGGKKAFF
TGTGCCAGCAGCCACTCGGTGGGGGGGAAGAAAGCTTTCTTT
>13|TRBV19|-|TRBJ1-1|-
CASIPPTGTEAFF
TGTGCCAGTATCCCCCCTACCGGGACAGAAGCTTTCTTT
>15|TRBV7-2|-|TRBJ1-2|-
CASSLSLTLLYGYTF
TGTGCCAGCAGCCTCTCCCTGACACTCCTCTATGGCTACACCTTC
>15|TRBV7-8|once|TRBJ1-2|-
CASSFQGTLNYGYTF
TGTGCCAGCAGCTTTCAGGGAACGCTAAACTATGGCTACACCTTC
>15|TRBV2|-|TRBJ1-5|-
CASTRGQGSNQPQHF
TGTGCCAGCACCCGAGGGCAGGGGTCTAACCAGCCCCAGCATTTT
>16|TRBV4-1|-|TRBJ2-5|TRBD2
CASSSYPSGRSKTQYF
TGCGCCAGCAGCTCATACCCTAGCGGGAGGTCGAAGACCCAGTACTTC
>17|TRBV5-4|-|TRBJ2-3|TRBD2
CASSGTGTSGSTDTQYF
TGTGCCAGCAGCGGGACCGGGACTAGCGGGAGTACAGATACGCAGTATTTT
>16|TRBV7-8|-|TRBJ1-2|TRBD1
CASSLVTGTPNYGYTF
TGTGCCAGCAGCTTGGTGACAGGGACTCCTAACTATGGCTACACCTTC
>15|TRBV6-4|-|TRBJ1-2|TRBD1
CASSRNAQGASGYTF
TGTGCCAGCAGTCGGAATGCTCAGGGGGCGAGCGGCTACACCTTC
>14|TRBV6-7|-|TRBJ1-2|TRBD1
CARRPGQGIGGYTF
TGTGCCAGACGCCCGGGACAGGGTATAGGGGGCTACACCTTC
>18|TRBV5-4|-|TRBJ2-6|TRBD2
CASSFGGRDLSGANVLTF
TGTGCCAGCAGCTTTGGCGGGAGGGACCTCTCTGGGGCCAACGTCCTGACTTTC
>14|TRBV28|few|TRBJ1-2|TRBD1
CASSSLTGEQGYTF
TGTGCCAGCAGTTCTCTTACAGGGGAACAGGGCTACACCTTC
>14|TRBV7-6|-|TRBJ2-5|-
CASSLTSGQETQYF
TGTGCCAGCAGCTTGACTAGTGGCCAAGAGACCCAGTACTTC
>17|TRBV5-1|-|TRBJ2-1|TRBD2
CASSLANGLADYNEQFF
TGCGCCAGCAGCTTGGCTAATGGACTAGCGGACTACAATGAGCAGTTCTTC
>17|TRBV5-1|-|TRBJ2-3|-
CASSLRGLADSTDTQYF
TGCGCCAGCAGCTTGCGAGGTTTGGCGGATAGCACAGATACGCAGTATTTT
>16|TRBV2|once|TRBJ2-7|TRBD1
CASTRGGWLSSDEQYF
TGTGCCAGCACCAGAGGGGGCTGGTTATCTTCGGACGAGCAGTACTTC
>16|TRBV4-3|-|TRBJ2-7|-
CASSQDHSGPSYEQYF
TGCGCCAGCAGCCAAGACCACAGCGGCCCCTCCTACGAGCAGTACTTC
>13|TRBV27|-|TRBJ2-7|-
CASSLSSFYEQYF
TGTGCCAGCAGTTTATCGTCCTTCTACGAGCAGTACTTC
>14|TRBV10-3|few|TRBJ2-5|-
CAISVGTARGVQYF
TGTGCCATCAGCGTAGGGACTGCTCGAGGGGTCCAGTACTTC
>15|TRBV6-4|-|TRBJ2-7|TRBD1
CASSKGAGVTYEQYF
TGTGCCAGCAGTAAGGGGGCAGGCGTAACCTACGAGCAGTACTTC
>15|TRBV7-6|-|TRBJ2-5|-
CASSLADTSRRTQYF
TGTGCCAGCAGCTTAGCGGATACTAGCCGCCGGACCCAGTACTTC
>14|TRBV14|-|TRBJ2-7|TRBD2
CASSRAGGGYEQYF
TGTGCCAGCAGCCGAGCGGGGGGAGGCTACGAGCAGTACTTC
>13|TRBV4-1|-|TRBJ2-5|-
CASSPRIQETQYF
TGCGCCAGCAGCCCCAGGATCCAAGAGACCCAGTACTTC
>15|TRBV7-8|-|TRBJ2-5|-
CASSFSHREGETQYF
TGTGCCAGCAGTTTTTCCCACAGGGAGGGAGAGACCCAGTACTTC